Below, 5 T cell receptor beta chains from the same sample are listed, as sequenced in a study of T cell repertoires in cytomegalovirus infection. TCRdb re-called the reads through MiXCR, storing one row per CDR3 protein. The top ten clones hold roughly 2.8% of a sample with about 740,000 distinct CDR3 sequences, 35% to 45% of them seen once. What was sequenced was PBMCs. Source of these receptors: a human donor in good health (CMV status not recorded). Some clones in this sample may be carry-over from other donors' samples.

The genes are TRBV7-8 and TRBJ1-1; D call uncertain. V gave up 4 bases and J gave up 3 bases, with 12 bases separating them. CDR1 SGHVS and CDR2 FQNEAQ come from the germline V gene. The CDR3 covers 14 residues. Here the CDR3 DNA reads TGTGCCAGCAGCTCATGGGAGGGTTACACTGAAGCTTTCTTT. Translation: CASSSWEGYTEAFF.

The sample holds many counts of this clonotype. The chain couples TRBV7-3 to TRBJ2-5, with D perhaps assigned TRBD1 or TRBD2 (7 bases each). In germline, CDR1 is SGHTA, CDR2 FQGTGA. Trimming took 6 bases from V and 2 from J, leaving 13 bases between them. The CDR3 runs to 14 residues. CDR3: CASSAGGVQETQYF. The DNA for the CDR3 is TGTGCCAGCAGTGCAGGGGGGGTTCAAGAGACCCAGTACTTC.

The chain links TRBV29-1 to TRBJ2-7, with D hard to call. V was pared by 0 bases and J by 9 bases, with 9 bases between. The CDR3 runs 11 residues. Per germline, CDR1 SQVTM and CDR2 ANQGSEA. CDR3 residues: CSVEDLAVQYF. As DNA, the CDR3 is TGCAGCGTTGAAGACCTGGCGGTGCAGTACTTC.

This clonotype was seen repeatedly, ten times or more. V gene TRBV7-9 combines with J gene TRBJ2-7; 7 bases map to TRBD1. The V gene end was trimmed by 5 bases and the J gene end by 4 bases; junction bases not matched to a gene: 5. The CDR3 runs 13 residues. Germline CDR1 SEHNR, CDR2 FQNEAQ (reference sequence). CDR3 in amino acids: CASSAGTDYEQYF. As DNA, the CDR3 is TGTGCCAGCAGCGCCGGGACAGATTACGAGCAGTACTTC.

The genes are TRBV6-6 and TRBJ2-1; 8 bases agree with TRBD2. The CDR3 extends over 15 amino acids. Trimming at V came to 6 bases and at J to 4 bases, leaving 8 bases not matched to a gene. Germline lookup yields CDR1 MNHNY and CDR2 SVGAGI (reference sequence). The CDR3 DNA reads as TGTGCCAGCAGGTCCGGGACTAGGGAGTACAATGAGCAGTTCTTC. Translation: CASRSGTREYNEQFF.